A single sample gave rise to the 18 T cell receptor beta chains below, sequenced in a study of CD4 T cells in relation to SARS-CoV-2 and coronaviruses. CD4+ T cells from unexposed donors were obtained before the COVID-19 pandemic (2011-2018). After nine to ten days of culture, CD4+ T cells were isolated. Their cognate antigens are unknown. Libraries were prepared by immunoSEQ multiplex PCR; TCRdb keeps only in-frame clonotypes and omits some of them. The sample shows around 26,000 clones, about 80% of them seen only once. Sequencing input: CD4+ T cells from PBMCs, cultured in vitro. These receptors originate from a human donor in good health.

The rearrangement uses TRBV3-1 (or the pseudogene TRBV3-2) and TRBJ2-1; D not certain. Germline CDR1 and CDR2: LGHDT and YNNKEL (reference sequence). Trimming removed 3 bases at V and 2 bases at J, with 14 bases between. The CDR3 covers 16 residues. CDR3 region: CASSQQSVSPYNEQFF. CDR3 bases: TGTGCCAGCAGCCAGCAGTCTGTGTCCCCCTACAATGAGCAGTTCTTC.

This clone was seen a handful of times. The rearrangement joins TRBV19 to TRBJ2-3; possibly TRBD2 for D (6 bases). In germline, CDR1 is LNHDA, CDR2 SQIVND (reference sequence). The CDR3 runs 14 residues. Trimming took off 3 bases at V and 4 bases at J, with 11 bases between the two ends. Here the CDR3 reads CASSISSAADTQYF. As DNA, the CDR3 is TGTGCCAGTAGTATTTCTAGCGCAGCAGATACGCAGTATTTT.

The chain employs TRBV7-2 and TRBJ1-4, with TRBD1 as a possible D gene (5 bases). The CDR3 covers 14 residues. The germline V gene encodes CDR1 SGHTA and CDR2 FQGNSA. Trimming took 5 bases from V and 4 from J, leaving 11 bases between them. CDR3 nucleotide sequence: TGTGCCAGCAGCCTTAGGCAGGGTAATGAAAAACTGTTTTTT. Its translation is CASSLRQGNEKLFF.

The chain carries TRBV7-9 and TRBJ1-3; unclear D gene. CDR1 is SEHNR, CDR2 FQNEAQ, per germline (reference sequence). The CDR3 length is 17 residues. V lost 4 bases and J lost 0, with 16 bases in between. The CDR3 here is CASSSRTTLNSGNTIYF. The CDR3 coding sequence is TGTGCCAGCAGCTCCCGGACGACACTTAACTCTGGAAACACCATATATTTT.

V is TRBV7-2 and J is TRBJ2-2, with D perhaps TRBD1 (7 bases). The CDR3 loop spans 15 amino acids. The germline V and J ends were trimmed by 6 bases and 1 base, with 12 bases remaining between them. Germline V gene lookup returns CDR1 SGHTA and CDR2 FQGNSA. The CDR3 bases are TGTGCCAGCAGGGGGGGACAGCTGAACACCGGGGAGCTGTTTTTT. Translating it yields CASRGGQLNTGELFF.

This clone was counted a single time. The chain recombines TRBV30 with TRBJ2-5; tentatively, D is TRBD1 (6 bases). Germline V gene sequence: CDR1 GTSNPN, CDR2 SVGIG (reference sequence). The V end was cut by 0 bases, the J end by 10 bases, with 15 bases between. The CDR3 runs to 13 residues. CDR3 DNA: TGTGCCTGGAGTGTATTAACCCAGGGGAGCCAGTACTTC. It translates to CAWSVLTQGSQYF.

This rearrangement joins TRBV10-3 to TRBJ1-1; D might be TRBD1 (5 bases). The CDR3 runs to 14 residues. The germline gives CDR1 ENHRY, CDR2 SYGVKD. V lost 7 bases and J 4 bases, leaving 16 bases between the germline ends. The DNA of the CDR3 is TGTGCCATCAAAGGAGGTAGGGGAGTCACTGAAGCTTTCTTT. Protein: CAIKGGRGVTEAFF.

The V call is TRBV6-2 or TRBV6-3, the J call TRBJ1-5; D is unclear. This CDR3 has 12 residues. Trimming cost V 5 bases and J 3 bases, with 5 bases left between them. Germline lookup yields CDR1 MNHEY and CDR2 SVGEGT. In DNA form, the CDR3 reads TGTGCCAGCAGTCTTATCAATCAGCCCCAGCATTTT. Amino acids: CASSLINQPQHF.

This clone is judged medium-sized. The CDR3 nucleotides are TGCGCCAGCAGCTTAACAGCGGGGGGGCCGACAGATACGCAGTATTTT. Its translation is CASSLTAGGPTDTQYF. The rearrangement uses TRBV5-1 and TRBJ2-3; 10 bases align to TRBD2. Germline V gives CDR1 SGHRS, CDR2 YFSETQ. V trimming: 2 bases; J trimming: 3 bases; junction bases outside the gene matches: 6. The CDR3 spans 16 residues.

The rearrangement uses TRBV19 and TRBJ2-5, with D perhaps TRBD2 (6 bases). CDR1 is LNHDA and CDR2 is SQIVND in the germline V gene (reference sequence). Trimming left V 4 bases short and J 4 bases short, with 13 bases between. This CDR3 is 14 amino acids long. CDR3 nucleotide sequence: TGTGCCAGTAGTACCCGTGGTAGCGGAGAGACCCAGTACTTC. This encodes CASSTRGSGETQYF.

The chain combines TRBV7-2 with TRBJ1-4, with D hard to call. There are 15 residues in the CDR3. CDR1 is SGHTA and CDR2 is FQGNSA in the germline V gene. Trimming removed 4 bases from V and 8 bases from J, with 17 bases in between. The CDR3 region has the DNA TGTGCCAGCAGCTCCGAAGGGCGAAAAAGGGAAAAACTGTTTTTT. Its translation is CASSSEGRKREKLFF.

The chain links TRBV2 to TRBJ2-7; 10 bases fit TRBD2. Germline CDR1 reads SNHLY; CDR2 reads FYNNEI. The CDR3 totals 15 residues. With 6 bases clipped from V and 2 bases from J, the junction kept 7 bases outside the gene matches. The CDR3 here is CASRSSGGSAYEQYF. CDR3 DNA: TGTGCCAGCAGGTCTAGCGGGGGCTCAGCCTACGAGCAGTACTTC.

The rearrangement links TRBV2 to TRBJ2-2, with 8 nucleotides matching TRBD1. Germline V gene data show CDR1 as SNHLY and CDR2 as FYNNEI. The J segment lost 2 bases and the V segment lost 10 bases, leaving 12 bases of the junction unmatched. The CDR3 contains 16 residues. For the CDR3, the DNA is TGTGCCACCCGCACTGGGGCAGGGGGCAACACCGGGGAGCTGTTTTTT. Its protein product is CATRTGAGGNTGELFF.

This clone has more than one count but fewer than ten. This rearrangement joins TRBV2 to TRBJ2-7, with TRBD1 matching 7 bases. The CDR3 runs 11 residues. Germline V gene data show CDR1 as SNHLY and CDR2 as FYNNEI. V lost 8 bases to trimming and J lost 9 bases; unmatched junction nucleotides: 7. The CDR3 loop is CASYGTVGQYF. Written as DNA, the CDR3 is TGTGCCAGCTACGGGACAGTGGGGCAGTACTTC.

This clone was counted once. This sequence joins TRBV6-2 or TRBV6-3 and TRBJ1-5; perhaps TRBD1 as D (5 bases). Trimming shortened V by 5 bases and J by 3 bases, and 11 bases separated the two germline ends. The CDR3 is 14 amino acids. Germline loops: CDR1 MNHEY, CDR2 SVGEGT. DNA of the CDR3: TGTGCCAGCAGTCCGGCAGGGCCCAATCAGCCCCAGCATTTT. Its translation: CASSPAGPNQPQHF.

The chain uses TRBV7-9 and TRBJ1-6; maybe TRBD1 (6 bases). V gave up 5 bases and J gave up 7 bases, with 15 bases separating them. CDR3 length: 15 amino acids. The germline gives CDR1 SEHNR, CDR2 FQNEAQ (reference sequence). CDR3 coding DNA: TGTGCCAGCAGCCCGAGACAGGCCCGGAATTCACCCCTCCACTTT. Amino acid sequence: CASSPRQARNSPLHF.

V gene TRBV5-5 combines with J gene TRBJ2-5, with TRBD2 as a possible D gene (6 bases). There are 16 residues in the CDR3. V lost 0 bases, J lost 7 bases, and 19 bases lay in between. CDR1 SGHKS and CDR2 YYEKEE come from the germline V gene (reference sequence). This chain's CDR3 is CASSLVPRVVEGTQYF. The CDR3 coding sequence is TGTGCCAGCAGCTTGGTTCCCAGGGTTGTGGAGGGGACCCAGTACTTC.

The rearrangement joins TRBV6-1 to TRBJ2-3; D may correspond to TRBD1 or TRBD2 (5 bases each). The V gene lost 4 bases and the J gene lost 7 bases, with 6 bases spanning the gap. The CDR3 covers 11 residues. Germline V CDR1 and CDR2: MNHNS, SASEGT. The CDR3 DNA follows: TGTGCCAGCAGTGGGGGGAATACGCAGTATTTT. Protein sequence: CASSGGNTQYF.